Listed below are T cell receptor beta chains from one sample, sequenced in a study of blood T cell repertoires in COVID-19. Sequenced by immunoSEQ multiplex PCR; TCRdb stores in-frame clones only, minus some. The sample records about 120,000 clones, around nine tenths being singletons. The sample comprised peripheral blood. Receptors originate from a woman aged 70-85 years who had recovered from COVID-19. Each CDR3 is given with its conserved first and last residue. A D gene is named only where the DNA matches it firmly. Some rows have no size entry. The others give once, few or many, or a class for an expanded clone.

V gene: TRBV5-1; clone size: -; J gene: TRBJ2-3; D gene: -; CDR3 DNA: TGCGCCAGCAGCTTGAATACCGCGGGTACGCAGTATTTT; CDR3 protein: CASSLNTAGTQYF
V gene: TRBV27; clone size: -; J gene: TRBJ2-6; D gene: -; CDR3 DNA: TGTGCCAGCAGTCCTTCGAGTGGGGCCAACGTCCTGACTTTC; CDR3 protein: CASSPSSGANVLTF
V gene: TRBV28; clone size: few; J gene: TRBJ2-2; D gene: TRBD1; CDR3 DNA: TGTGCCAGCGGGGACAGGGTCACCGGGGAGCTGTTTTTT; CDR3 protein: CASGDRVTGELFF
V gene: TRBV23-1; clone size: -; J gene: TRBJ2-1; D gene: -; CDR3 DNA: TGCGCCAGCAGTCAGAGGCGCGTGAATGAGCAGTTCTTC; CDR3 protein: CASSQRRVNEQFF
V gene: TRBV29-1; clone size: once; J gene: TRBJ2-3; D gene: TRBD2; CDR3 DNA: TGCAGCGTTGTCGAAATTCTTAGCGGGCGGCGCACAGATACGCAGTATTTT; CDR3 protein: CSVVEILSGRRTDTQYF
V gene: TRBV18; clone size: -; J gene: TRBJ2-2; D gene: TRBD2; CDR3 DNA: TGTGCCAGCTCACCGGGACTAGGACTCACGAACACCGGGGAGCTGTTTTTT; CDR3 protein: CASSPGLGLTNTGELFF
V gene: TRBV3-1/TRBV3-2; clone size: once; J gene: TRBJ2-1; D gene: TRBD2; CDR3 DNA: TGTGCCAGCAGCCAAGGGGACCGGCGGGGGGGTGAGCAGTTCTTC; CDR3 protein: CASSQGDRRGGEQFF
V gene: TRBV10-3; clone size: -; J gene: TRBJ1-2; D gene: -; CDR3 DNA: TGTGCCATCAGTTCGGGGGACTACTATGGCTACACCTTC; CDR3 protein: CAISSGDYYGYTF
V gene: TRBV9; clone size: -; J gene: TRBJ2-1; D gene: -; CDR3 DNA: TGTGCCAGCAGCGTAGCACAGTACAATGAGCAGTTCTTC; CDR3 protein: CASSVAQYNEQFF
V gene: TRBV2; clone size: -; J gene: TRBJ1-2; D gene: -; CDR3 DNA: TGTGCCAGCAGTGCAGGATTAAACTATGGCTACACCTTC; CDR3 protein: CASSAGLNYGYTF